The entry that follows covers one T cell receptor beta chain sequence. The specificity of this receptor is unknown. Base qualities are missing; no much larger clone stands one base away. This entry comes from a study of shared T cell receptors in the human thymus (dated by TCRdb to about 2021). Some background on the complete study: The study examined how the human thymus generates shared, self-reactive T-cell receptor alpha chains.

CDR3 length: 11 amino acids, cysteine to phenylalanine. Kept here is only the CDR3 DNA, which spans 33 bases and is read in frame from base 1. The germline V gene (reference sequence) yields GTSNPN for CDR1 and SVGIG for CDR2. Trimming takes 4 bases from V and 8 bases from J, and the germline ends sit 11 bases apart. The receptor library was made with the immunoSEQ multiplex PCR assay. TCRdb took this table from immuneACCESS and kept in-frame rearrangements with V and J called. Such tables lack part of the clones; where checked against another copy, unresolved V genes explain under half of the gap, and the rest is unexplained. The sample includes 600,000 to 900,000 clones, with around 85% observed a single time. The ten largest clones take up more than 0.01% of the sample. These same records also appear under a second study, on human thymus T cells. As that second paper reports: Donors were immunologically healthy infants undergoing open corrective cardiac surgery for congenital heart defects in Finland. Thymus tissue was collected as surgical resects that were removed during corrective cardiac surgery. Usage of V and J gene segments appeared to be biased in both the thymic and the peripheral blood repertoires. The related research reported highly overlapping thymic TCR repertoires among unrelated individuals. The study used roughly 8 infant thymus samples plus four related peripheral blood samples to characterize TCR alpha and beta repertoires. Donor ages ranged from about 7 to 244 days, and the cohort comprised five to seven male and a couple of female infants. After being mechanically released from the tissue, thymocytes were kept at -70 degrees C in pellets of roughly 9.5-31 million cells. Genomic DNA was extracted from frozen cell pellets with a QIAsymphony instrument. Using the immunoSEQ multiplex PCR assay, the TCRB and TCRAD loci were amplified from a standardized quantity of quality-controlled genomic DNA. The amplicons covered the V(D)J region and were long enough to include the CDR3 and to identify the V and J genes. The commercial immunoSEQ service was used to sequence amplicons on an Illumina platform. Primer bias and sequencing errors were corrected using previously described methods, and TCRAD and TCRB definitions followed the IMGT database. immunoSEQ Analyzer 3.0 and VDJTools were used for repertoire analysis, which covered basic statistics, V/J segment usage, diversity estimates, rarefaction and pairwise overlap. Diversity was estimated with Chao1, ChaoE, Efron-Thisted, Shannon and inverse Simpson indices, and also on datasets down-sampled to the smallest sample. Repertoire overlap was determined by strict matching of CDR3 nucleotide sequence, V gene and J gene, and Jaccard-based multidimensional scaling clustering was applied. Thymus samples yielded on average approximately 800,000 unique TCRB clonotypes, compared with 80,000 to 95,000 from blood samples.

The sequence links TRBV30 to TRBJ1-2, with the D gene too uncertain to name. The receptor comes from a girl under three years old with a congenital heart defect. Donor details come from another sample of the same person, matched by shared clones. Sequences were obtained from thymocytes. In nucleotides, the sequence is TGTGCCTGGAAACAGCCTTCGGGCTACACCTTC. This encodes CAWKQPSGYTF.